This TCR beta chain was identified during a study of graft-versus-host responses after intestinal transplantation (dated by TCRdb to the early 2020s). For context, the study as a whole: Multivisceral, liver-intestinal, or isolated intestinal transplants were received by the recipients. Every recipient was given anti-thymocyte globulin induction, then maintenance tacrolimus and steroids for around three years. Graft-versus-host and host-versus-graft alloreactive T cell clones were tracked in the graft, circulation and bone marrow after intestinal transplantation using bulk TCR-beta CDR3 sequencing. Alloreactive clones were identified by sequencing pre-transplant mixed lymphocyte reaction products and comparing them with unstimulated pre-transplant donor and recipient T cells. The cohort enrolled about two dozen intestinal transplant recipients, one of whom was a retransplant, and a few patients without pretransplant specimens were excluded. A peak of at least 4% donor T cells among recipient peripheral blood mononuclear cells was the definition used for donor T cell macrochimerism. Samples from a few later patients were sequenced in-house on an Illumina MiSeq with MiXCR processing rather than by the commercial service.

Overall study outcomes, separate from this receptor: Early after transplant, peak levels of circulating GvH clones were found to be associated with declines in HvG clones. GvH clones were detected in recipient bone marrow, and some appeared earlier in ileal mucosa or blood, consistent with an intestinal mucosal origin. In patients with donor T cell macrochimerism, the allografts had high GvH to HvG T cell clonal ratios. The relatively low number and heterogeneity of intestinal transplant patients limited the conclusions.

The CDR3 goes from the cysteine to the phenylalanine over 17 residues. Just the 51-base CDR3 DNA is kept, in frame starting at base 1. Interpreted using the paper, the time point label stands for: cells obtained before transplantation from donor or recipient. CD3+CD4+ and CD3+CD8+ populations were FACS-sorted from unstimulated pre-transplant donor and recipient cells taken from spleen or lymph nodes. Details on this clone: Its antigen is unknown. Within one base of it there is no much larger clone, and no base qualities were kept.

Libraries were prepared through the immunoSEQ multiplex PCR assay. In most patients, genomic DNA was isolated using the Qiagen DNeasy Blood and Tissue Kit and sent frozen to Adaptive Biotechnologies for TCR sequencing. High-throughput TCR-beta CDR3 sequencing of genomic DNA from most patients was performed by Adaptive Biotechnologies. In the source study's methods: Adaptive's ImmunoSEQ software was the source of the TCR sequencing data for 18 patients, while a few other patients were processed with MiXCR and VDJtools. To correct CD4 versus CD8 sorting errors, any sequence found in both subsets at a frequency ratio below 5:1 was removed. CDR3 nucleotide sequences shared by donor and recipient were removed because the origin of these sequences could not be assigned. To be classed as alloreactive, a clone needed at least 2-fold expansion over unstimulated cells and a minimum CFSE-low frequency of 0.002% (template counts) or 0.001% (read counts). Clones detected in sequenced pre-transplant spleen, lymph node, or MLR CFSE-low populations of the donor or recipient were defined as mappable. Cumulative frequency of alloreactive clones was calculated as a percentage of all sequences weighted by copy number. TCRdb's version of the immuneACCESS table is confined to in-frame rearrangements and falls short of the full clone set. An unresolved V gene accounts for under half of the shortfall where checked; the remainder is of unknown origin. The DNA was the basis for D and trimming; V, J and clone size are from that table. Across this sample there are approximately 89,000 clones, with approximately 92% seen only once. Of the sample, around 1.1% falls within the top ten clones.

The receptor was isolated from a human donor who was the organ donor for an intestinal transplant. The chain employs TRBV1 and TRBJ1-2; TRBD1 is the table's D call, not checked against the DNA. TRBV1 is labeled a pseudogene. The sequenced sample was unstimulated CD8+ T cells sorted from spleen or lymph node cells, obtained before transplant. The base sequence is TGCACCAGCAGCCAAGAGTACCCCAGGGTTTTAGACTATGGCTACACCTTC. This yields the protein CTSSQEYPRVLDYGYTF.